These 9 T cell receptor beta chains share one sample of origin, sequenced in a study of blood T cell repertoires in COVID-19. Sequencing used immunoSEQ multiplex PCR; TCRdb keeps in-frame clones, though not all of them. The data hold over 200,000 clones, with approximately 82% observed a single time. Sequences were obtained from peripheral blood. These receptors were collected from a woman aged 40 to 50 with acute or convalescent COVID-19.

The rearrangement links TRBV11-3 to TRBJ2-3; 13 nucleotides align to TRBD2. The CDR3 totals 17 residues. Germline trimming cut 5 bases from V and 5 bases from J; bases unmatched to any gene: 10. The germline gives CDR1 SGHNT, CDR2 YENEEA. CDR3 sequence (DNA): TGTGCCAGCAGCCCCGGACTAGCGGGGGCAGGAATAGATACGCAGTATTTT. Protein product: CASSPGLAGAGIDTQYF.

This chain joins TRBV4-2 and TRBJ2-7, with 10 bases fitting TRBD1. There are 17 residues in the CDR3. The V gene end was trimmed by 3 bases and the J gene end by 0 bases; junction bases not matched to a gene: 8. The germline V gene has CDR1 LGHNA and CDR2 YNFKEQ. The CDR3 coding sequence is TGTGCCAGCAGCCAGGTCCCGGGACAGGGGTTCTCCTACGAGCAGTACTTC. This translates into CASSQVPGQGFSYEQYF.

Remarks on this clone: This same CDR3 is encoded by further DNA sequences in the sample. The V and J genes are TRBV3-1 (or the pseudogene TRBV3-2) and TRBJ1-2; 8 nucleotides align to TRBD1. J was trimmed by 5 bases and V by 6 bases; bases with no gene match: 5. This CDR3 is 13 amino acids long. The germline V gene encodes CDR1 LGHDT and CDR2 YNNKEL (reference sequence). The CDR3 loop reads CASSQGTGYGYTF. Written as DNA, the CDR3 is TGTGCCAGCAGTCAGGGGACAGGTTATGGCTACACCTTC.

This chain connects TRBV4-1 to TRBJ2-3, with 7 bases lining up with TRBD2. The CDR3 covers 18 residues. CDR1 is MGHRA, CDR2 YSYEKL, per germline. V was clipped by 3 bases and J by 1 base; unmatched bases: 13. CDR3 coding DNA: TGCGCCAGCAGCCATAAAATTGAGGCGGGAGTGGGCACAGATACGCAGTATTTT. It yields the protein CASSHKIEAGVGTDTQYF.

As regards this clone: Within the sample, other DNA sequences also encode this same CDR3. The chain combines TRBV30 with TRBJ1-5; TRBD1 is a possible D gene (5 bases). The V end was cut by 0 bases, the J end by 5 bases, with 11 bases between. CDR3 length equals 14 residues. CDR1 is GTSNPN, CDR2 SVGIG, per germline (reference sequence). The CDR3 protein is CAWSVGGGDQPQHF. The CDR3 coding sequence is TGTGCCTGGAGTGTCGGTGGGGGGGATCAGCCCCAGCATTTT.

The rearrangement joins TRBV15 to TRBJ2-3, with 11 bases identical to TRBD2. V gave up 5 bases and J gave up 3 bases; unmatched junction bases: 10. The CDR3 sequence is 17 residues long. Germline CDR1 and CDR2: LNHNV and YYDKDF (reference sequence). CDR3 DNA sequence: TGTGCCACCAGCCTAGGAGTAGCGGGAGGGATAACAGATACGCAGTATTTT. Protein product: CATSLGVAGGITDTQYF.

The chain employs TRBV12-3 or TRBV12-4 and TRBJ1-1, with D perhaps TRBD1 (6 bases). The ends were cut back, 7 bases at V and 5 bases at J, with 14 bases in the middle. The CDR3 runs to 13 residues. CDR3 sequence (DNA): TGTGCCAGCACCCTAAGTAGGGGGACTGAAGCTTTCTTT. It codes for CASTLSRGTEAFF.

The CDR3 spells CASSQSWTGPYEQYF. Here the CDR3 DNA reads TGCGCCAGCAGCCAATCCTGGACAGGGCCCTACGAGCAGTACTTC. The chain combines TRBV4-1 with TRBJ2-7, with 8 bases lining up with TRBD1. The CDR3 consists of 15 residues. With V trimmed by 2 bases and J by 2 bases, 5 bases remained unmatched. CDR1 is MGHRA and CDR2 is YSYEKL in the germline V gene.

As regards this clone: The sample has other DNA sequences that encode this CDR3 too. This rearrangement joins TRBV30 to TRBJ2-6; D may be TRBD1 (6 bases). The V end lost 5 bases, the J end lost 0 bases, and 8 bases lay between the germline ends. CDR1 GTSNPN and CDR2 SVGIG come from the germline V gene (reference sequence). CDR3 length: 14 residues. This CDR3 reads CAWGGGSGANVLTF. The CDR3 region has the DNA TGTGCCTGGGGGGGCGGCTCTGGGGCCAACGTCCTGACTTTC. Full variable domain (outside the CDR3, taken from reference TRBV30 and TRBJ2-6): SQTIHQWPATLVQPVGSPLSLECTVEGTSNPNLYWYRQAAGRGLQLLFYSVGIGQISSEVPQNLSASRPQDRQFILSSKKLLLSDSGFYLCAWGGGSGANVLTFGAGSRLTVL.